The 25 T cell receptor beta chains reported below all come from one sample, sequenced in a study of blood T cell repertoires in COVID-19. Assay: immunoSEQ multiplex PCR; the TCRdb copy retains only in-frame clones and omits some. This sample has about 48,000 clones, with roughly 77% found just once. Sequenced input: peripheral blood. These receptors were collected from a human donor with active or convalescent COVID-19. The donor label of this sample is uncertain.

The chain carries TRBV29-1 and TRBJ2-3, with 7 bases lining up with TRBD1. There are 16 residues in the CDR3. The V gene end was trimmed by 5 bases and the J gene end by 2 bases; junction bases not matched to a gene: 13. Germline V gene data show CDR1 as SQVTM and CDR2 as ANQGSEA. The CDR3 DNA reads TGCAGCGTTTGGATGGACAGGCGTCGAATCACAGATACGCAGTATTTT. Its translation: CSVWMDRRRITDTQYF.

The CDR3 coding sequence is TGTGCCAGCAACTCGGGACATATATCGAACACCGGGGAGCTGTTTTTT. The encoded protein is CASNSGHISNTGELFF. The chain recombines TRBV16 with TRBJ2-2, with a tentative D call TRBD1 (6 bases). Looked up from germline, CDR1 is KGHSY and CDR2 is FQNENV. Trimming shortened V by 7 bases and J by 0 bases, and 15 bases separated the two germline ends. The CDR3 covers 16 residues.

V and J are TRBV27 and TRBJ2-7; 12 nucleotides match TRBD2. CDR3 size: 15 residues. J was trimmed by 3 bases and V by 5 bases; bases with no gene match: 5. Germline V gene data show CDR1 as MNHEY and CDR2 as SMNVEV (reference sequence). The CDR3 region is CASSPTSGRVYEQYF. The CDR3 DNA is TGTGCCAGCAGTCCGACTAGCGGGAGAGTCTACGAGCAGTACTTC.

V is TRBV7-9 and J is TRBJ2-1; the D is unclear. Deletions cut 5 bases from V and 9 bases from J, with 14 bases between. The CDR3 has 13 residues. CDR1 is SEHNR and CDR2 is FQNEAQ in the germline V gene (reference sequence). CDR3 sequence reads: CASSAILHPEQFF. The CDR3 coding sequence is TGTGCCAGCAGCGCTATACTCCACCCTGAGCAGTTCTTC.

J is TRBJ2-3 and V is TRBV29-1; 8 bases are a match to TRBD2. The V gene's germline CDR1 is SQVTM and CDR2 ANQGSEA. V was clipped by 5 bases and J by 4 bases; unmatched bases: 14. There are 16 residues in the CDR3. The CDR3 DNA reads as TGCAGCGTTAGTGTCCAGCGGGAGTCCTTCGCAGATACGCAGTATTTT. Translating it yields CSVSVQRESFADTQYF.

The CDR3 bases are TGTGCCAGTACTAGGGCTAGCGGAGACTACGAGCAGTACTTC. Translated, it gives CASTRASGDYEQYF. The V gene is TRBV19, the J gene TRBJ2-7; 7 bases line up with TRBD2. This CDR3 has 14 amino acids. Trimming removed 7 bases from V and 3 bases from J; junction bases left unmatched: 9. Germline CDR1 and CDR2: LNHDA and SQIVND (reference sequence).

CDR3 sequence: CASSYRGQANTGELFF. The CDR3 bases are TGTGCCAGCAGTTACCGGGGACAGGCGAACACCGGGGAGCTGTTTTTT. The rearrangement joins TRBV2 to TRBJ2-2; the match to TRBD1 covers 8 bases. Germline lookup yields CDR1 SNHLY and CDR2 FYNNEI. CDR3 length equals 16 residues. The trim removed 5 bases at V and 0 bases at J, leaving 5 bases unmatched.

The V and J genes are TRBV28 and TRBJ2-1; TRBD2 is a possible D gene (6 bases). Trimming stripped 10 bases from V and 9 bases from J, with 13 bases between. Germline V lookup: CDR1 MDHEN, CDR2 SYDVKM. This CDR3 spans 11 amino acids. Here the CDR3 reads CAILASGEQFF. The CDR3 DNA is TGTGCCATCCTAGCGAGCGGTGAGCAGTTCTTC.

CDR3 DNA: TGTGCCAGCACCGCGGGCGGGACTAGCAACAATGAGCAGTTCTTC. This encodes CASTAGGTSNNEQFF. The chain recombines TRBV7-3 with TRBJ2-1; the match to TRBD2 covers 9 bases. Germline CDR1 reads SGHTA; CDR2 reads FQGTGA. The V segment lost 7 bases and the J segment 5 bases; nucleotides outside the gene matches: 9. The CDR3 spans 15 residues.

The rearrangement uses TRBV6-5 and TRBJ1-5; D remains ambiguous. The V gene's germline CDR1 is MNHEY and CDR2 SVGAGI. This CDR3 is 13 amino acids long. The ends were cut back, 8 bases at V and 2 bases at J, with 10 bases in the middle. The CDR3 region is CASGSYGNQPQHF. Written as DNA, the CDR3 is TGTGCCAGCGGTTCTTATGGCAATCAGCCCCAGCATTTT.

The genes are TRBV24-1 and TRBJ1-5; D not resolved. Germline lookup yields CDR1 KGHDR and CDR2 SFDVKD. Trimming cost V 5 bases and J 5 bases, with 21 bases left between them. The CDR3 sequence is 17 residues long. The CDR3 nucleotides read TGTGCCACCAGTGTGAGATTCCTCAACTTCTTCCATCAGCCCCAGCATTTT. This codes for CATSVRFLNFFHQPQHF.

The CDR3 loop reads CASRPGQAAGNTIYF. CDR3 coding DNA: TGTGCCAGCAGGCCGGGACAGGCGGCTGGAAACACCATATATTTT. This sequence joins TRBV5-5 and TRBJ1-3; the match to TRBD1 covers 8 bases. The CDR3 length is 15 residues. CDR1 and CDR2 from the germline V gene are SGHKS and YYEKEE (reference sequence). Germline trimming cut 5 bases from V and 2 bases from J; bases unmatched to any gene: 6.

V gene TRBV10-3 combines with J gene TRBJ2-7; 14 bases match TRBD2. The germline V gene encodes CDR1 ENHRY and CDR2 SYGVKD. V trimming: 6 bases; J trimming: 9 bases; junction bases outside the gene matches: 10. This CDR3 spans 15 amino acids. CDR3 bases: TGTGCCATCAGGACCGGGACTAGCGGGAGTGATAGGCAGTACTTC. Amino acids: CAIRTGTSGSDRQYF.

CDR3 amino acids: CASSLGTSTDTQYF. The CDR3 bases are TGTGCCAGCAGCTTGGGGACTAGCACAGATACGCAGTATTTT. The chain combines TRBV7-9 with TRBJ2-3, with D perhaps matching TRBD2 (6 bases). Germline CDR1 reads SEHNR; CDR2 reads FQNEAQ (reference sequence). The ends were cut back, 3 bases at V and 0 bases at J, with 7 bases in the middle. This CDR3 region has 14 residues.

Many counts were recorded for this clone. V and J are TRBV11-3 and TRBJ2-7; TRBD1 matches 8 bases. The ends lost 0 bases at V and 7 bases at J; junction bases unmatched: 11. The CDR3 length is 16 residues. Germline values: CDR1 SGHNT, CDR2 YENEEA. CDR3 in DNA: TGTGCCAGCAGCTTAGATGGTAGGACAGGGAGTACGGAGCAGTACTTC. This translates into CASSLDGRTGSTEQYF. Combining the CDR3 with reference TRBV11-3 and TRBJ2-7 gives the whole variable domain EAGVVQSPRYKIIEKKQPVAFWCNPISGHNTLYWYLQNLGQGPELLIRYENEEAVDDSQLPKDRFSAERLKGVDSTLKIQPAELGDSAVYLCASSLDGRTGSTEQYFGPGTRLTVT.

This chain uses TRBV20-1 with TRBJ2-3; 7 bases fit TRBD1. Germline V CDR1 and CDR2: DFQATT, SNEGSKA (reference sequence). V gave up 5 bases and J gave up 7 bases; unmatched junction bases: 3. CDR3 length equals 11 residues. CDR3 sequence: CSARTGYTQYF. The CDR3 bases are TGCAGTGCTCGGACAGGTTATACGCAGTATTTT.

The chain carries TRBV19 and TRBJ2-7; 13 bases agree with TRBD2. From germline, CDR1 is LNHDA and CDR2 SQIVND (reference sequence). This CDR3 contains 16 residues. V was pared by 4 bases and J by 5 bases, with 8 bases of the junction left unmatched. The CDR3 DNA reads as TGTGCCAGTAGTAGGGAACTAGCGGGAGGGCCGGACGAGCAGTACTTC. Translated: CASSRELAGGPDEQYF. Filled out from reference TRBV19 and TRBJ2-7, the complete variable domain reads DGGITQSPKYLFRKEGQNVTLSCEQNLNHDAMYWYRQDPGQGLRLIYYSQIVNDFQKGDIAEGYSVSREKKESFPLTVTSAQKNPTAFYLCASSRELAGGPDEQYFGPGTRLTVT.

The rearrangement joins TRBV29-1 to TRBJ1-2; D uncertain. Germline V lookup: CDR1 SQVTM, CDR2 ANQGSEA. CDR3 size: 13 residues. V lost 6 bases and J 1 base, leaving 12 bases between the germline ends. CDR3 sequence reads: CSVPDSVNYGYTF. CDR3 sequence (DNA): TGCAGCGTCCCCGATTCAGTTAACTATGGCTACACCTTC.

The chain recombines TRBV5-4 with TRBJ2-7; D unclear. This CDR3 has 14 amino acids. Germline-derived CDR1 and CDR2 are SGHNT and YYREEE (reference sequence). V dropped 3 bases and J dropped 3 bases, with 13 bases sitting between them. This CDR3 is CASSSTRLSYEQYF. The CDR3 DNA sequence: TGTGCCAGCAGCTCGACACGTTTGAGCTACGAGCAGTACTTC. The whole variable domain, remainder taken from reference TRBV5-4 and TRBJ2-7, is ETGVTQSPTHLIKTRGQQVTLRCSSQSGHNTVSWYQQALGQGPQFIFQYYREEENGRGNFPPRFSGLQFPNYSSELNVNALELDDSALYLCASSSTRLSYEQYFGPGTRLTVT.

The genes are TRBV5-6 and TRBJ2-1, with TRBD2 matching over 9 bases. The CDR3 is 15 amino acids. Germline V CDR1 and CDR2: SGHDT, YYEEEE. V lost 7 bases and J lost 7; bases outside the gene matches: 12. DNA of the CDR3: TGTGCCAGCTTTATTGGCGGGAGGGCCTTAAATGAGCAGTTCTTC. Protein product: CASFIGGRALNEQFF.

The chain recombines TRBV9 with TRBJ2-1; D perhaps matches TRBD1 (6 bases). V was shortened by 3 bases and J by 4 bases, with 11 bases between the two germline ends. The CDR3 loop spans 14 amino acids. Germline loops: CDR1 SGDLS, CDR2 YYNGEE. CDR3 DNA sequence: TGTGCCAGCAGCGCCGGGGACAATTACAATGAGCAGTTCTTC. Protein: CASSAGDNYNEQFF.

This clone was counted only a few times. CDR3 nucleotides: TGTGCCAGCGACACAGCAACTAATGAAAAACTGTTTTTT. It translates to CASDTATNEKLFF. The genes are TRBV7-9 and TRBJ1-4; D ambiguous. This CDR3 has 13 amino acids. Germline values: CDR1 SEHNR, CDR2 FQNEAQ (reference sequence). Trimming left V 8 bases short and J 0 bases short, with 7 bases between.

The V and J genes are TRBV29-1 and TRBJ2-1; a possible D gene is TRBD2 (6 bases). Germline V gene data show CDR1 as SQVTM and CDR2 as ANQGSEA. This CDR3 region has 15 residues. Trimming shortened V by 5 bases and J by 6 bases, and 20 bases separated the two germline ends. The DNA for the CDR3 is TGCAGCGTTTTACTCCGGGACTCCTCTTTCAATGAGCAGTTCTTC. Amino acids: CSVLLRDSSFNEQFF.

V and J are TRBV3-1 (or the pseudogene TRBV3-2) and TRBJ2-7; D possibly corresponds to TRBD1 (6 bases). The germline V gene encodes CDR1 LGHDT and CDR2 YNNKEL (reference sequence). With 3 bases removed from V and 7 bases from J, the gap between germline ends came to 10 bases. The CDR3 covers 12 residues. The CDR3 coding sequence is TGTGCCAGCAGCCATACAGGGTTGGAGCAGTACTTC. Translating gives CASSHTGLEQYF.

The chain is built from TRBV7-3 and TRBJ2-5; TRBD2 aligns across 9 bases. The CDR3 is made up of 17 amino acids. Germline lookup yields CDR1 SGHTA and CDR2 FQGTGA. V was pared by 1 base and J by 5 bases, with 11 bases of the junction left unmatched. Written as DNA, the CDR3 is TGTGCCAGCAGCTTAAACGGCATGCTAGCGGGAACGGAGACCCAGTACTTC. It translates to CASSLNGMLAGTETQYF.